Listed below are T cell receptor beta chains from one sample, sequenced in a study of blood T cell repertoires in COVID-19. Using immunoSEQ multiplex PCR, the repertoire was profiled, and TCRdb retains in-frame clones only, with some absent. The sample holds 95,000 to 110,000 clones; more than 70% are singletons and the top ten take around 4.5%. The specimen sequenced was peripheral blood. These receptors originate from a man aged 65 to 85 with acute or convalescent COVID-19. CDR3s include the opening cysteine and the closing phenylalanine or tryptophan.

cdr3_length j_call v_call cdr3_aa
17 TRBJ2-1 TRBV7-2 CASSDPLLAGGPNEQFF
15 TRBJ2-2 TRBV27 CASRLTGVLTGELFF
13 TRBJ2-1 TRBV27 CASRPRGQNEQFF
13 TRBJ2-5 TRBV7-2 CVSSLSQSETQYF
14 TRBJ2-5 TRBV4-3 CASSQGLAGETQYF
13 TRBJ1-2 TRBV19 CASSTTGGGGYTF
16 TRBJ2-1 TRBV19 CASSKSLAGGPGEQFF
17 TRBJ2-3 TRBV5-1 CASSLGFAGGGTDTQYF
13 TRBJ1-5 TRBV7-9 CAIQGIGNQPQHF
16 TRBJ2-2 TRBV6-1 CASSEQDRRFAGELFF
14 TRBJ2-2 TRBV6-5 CASSSTGATGELFF
12 TRBJ1-5 TRBV27 CASSFLNQPQHF
17 TRBJ1-4 TRBV19 CAAAGGQAATTNEKLFF
14 TRBJ2-7 TRBV5-1 CASSPGQGGLVQYF
14 TRBJ1-1 TRBV5-5 CASSLDPQGTEAFF
16 TRBJ1-2 TRBV4-3 CASSQSGAGLGGGYTF
14 TRBJ1-2 TRBV7-2 CASSLEGAGYGYTF
16 TRBJ2-7 TRBV7-2 CASSSGLAGGRYEQYF
14 TRBJ1-1 TRBV5-1 CASSSGTGFTEAFF
15 TRBJ2-5 TRBV7-7 CASSQDRDRGETQYF
14 TRBJ2-1 TRBV10-1 CARGVDRGFNEQFF
14 TRBJ2-2 TRBV4-3 CASSQLANTGELFF
13 TRBJ1-6 TRBV19 CASSHRKNSPLHF
12 TRBJ2-1 TRBV5-8 CASSLNGFEQFF
13 TRBJ1-1 TRBV6-1 CASSERRGQVAFF
20 TRBJ2-1 TRBV7-6 CASSPGASGGKGSSYNEQFF
14 TRBJ1-1 TRBV10-3 CAIRFRPKDTEAFF
14 TRBJ1-1 TRBV6-2/TRBV6-3 CASSLGGLPSEAFF
16 TRBJ2-5 TRBV3-1/TRBV3-2 CASSQDPGGAKETQYF
13 TRBJ2-1 TRBV12-3/TRBV12-4 CASARLAGGEQFF
15 TRBJ2-5 TRBV6-5 CASSYSKQGEETQYF
16 TRBJ2-5 TRBV29-1 CSVDGSAVGYWETQYF
19 TRBJ2-1 TRBV2 CASRRGLGDRSSGDNEQFF
15 TRBJ2-2 TRBV5-6 CASSLGRQGTGELFF
13 TRBJ2-7 TRBV11-3 CASSPGGSYEQYF
13 TRBJ2-3 TRBV7-2 CASSLWSRDTQYF
12 TRBJ2-4 TRBV3-1/TRBV3-2 CASSQSGNIQYF
16 TRBJ2-3 TRBV11-2 CASSSGTGWPTDTQYF
15 TRBJ1-2 TRBV25-1 CASSEAGEPNYGYTF
11 TRBJ2-7 TRBV5-1 CASSSSYEQYF
14 TRBJ1-2 TRBV7-6 CASSSAPSNYGYTF
16 TRBJ2-2 TRBV27 CASSPQLAGTTGELFF
15 TRBJ1-1 TRBV18 CASSTGTGLNTEAFF
15 TRBJ2-2 TRBV7-6 CASSLPPGGTGELFF
14 TRBJ2-7 TRBV6-6 CASSRDRTAYEQYF
15 TRBJ2-2 TRBV19 CASIPTGTNTGELFF
16 TRBJ1-4 TRBV3-1/TRBV3-2 CASSQRRNRGGEKLFF
16 TRBJ1-1 TRBV18 CASSPNVIRGRTEAFF